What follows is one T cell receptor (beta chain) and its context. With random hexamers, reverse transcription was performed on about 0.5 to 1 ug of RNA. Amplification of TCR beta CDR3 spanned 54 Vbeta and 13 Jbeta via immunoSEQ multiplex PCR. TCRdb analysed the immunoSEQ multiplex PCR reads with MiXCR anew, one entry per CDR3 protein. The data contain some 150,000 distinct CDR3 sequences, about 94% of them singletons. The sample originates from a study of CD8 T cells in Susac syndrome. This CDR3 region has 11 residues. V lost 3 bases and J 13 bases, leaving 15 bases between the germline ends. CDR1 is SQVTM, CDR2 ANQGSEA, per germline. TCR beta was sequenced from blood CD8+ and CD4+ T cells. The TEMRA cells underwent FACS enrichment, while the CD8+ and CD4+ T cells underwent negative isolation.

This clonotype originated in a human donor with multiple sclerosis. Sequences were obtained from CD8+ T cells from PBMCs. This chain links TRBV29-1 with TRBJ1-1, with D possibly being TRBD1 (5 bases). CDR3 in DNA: TGCAGCGTTGAGGAGGACATAGTACATTTCTTT. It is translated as CSVEEDIVHFF.